Listed here are 27 T cell receptor beta chains from one sample, sequenced in a study of blood T cell repertoires in COVID-19. Produced via immunoSEQ multiplex PCR; TCRdb's table is partial and in-frame only. The table lists fewer than 75,000 clones, 87% of them singletons. The sequenced material came from peripheral blood. These receptors all come from a man in his fifties or sixties with active COVID-19.

This chain connects TRBV7-3 to TRBJ1-2, with D perhaps matching TRBD1 (5 bases). The V gene's germline CDR1 is SGHTA and CDR2 FQGTGA. CDR3 length: 14 amino acids. With 5 bases removed from V and 4 bases from J, the gap between germline ends came to 14 bases. Written as DNA, the CDR3 is TGTGCCAGCAGCGCCGACAGCCATAGCTATGGCTACACCTTC. Translated: CASSADSHSYGYTF.

CDR3 nucleotides: TGTGCCAGCAGCTTCACCGGGACAACCACGGAGCAGTACTTC. It translates to CASSFTGTTTEQYF. The V and J genes are TRBV11-1 and TRBJ2-7; a possible D gene is TRBD1 (6 bases). In germline, CDR1 is SGHAT, CDR2 FQDESV (reference sequence). V lost 3 bases and J 7 bases, leaving 16 bases between the germline ends. This CDR3 comprises 14 residues.

This rearrangement joins TRBV30 to TRBJ1-5; no clear D. Looked up from germline, CDR1 is GTSNPN and CDR2 is SVGIG (reference sequence). With 0 bases removed from V and 3 bases from J, the gap between germline ends came to 12 bases. This CDR3 has 15 residues. The CDR3 spells CAWSVRGDANQPQHF. Written as DNA, the CDR3 is TGTGCCTGGAGTGTACGCGGGGATGCCAATCAGCCCCAGCATTTT.

The V call is TRBV5-1, the J call TRBJ2-5, with D possibly matching TRBD1 (6 bases). This CDR3 has 14 amino acids. With 0 bases removed from V and 5 bases from J, the gap between germline ends came to 11 bases. Germline values: CDR1 SGHRS, CDR2 YFSETQ. CDR3 nucleotide sequence: TGCGCCAGCAGCTTGGGACAGGCCCTGGAGACCCAGTACTTC. Its protein product is CASSLGQALETQYF.

CDR3 sequence reads: CASSQELQGMGNTYEQYF. DNA for the CDR3: TGTGCCAGCAGCCAAGAACTCCAGGGGATGGGGAATACCTACGAGCAGTACTTC. The chain joins TRBV4-2 to TRBJ2-7; a weak D match, TRBD1 (6 bases). This CDR3 has 18 amino acids. Germline V gene data show CDR1 as LGHNA and CDR2 as YNFKEQ. Between the trimmed V and J ends, which lost 0 bases and 2 bases, there was a span of 20 bases.

The rearrangement uses TRBV11-2 and TRBJ1-6; TRBD1 might be the D (6 bases). The CDR3 is made up of 20 amino acids. The germline V gene encodes CDR1 SGHAT and CDR2 FQNNGV. V lost 0 bases, J lost 7 bases, and 25 bases lay in between. The chain's CDR3 is CASSLDPRDSGRGSNSPLHF. CDR3 DNA sequence: TGTGCCAGCAGCTTAGACCCCCGCGACAGTGGCAGGGGCAGCAATTCACCCCTCCACTTT.

The chain combines TRBV12-3 or TRBV12-4 with TRBJ1-1; D gene unclear. V gave up 2 bases and J gave up 11 bases, with 12 bases separating them. The CDR3 length is 12 residues. CDR3 sequence reads: CASSLNQRNAFF. Written as DNA, the CDR3 is TGTGCCAGCAGTTTAAACCAGCGGAATGCTTTCTTT.

The chain has TRBV27 and TRBJ1-4, with no clear D. With 2 bases removed from V and 0 bases from J, the gap between germline ends came to 7 bases. This CDR3 is 15 amino acids long. The germline CDR1 and CDR2 sequences are MNHEY and SMNVEV (reference sequence). The CDR3 is CASSLRGATNEKLFF. The CDR3, as DNA: TGTGCCAGCAGTTTACGGGGTGCAACTAATGAAAAACTGTTTTTT.

The chain couples TRBV30 to TRBJ1-2; 9 bases are shared with TRBD1. V shed 3 bases and J 8 bases; nucleotides not matched to a gene: 13. In germline, CDR1 is GTSNPN, CDR2 SVGIG (reference sequence). This CDR3 has 15 amino acids. Written as DNA, the CDR3 is TGTGCCTGGAGGGAGGGCCCAGGACAGGGGTTAGGCTACACCTTC. Its protein product is CAWREGPGQGLGYTF.

The V and J genes are TRBV19 and TRBJ2-7; TRBD1 might be the D (5 bases). From germline, CDR1 is LNHDA and CDR2 SQIVND (reference sequence). V was cut by 5 bases and J by 3 bases, with 20 bases left in between. The CDR3 sequence is 16 residues long. CDR3 amino acids: CASSPGLLGQGYEQYF. CDR3 DNA: TGTGCCAGTAGTCCCGGCCTACTCGGTCAGGGCTACGAGCAGTACTTC.

This clone showed up just a few times. The chain uses TRBV13 and TRBJ1-2; tentatively, D is TRBD1 (6 bases). Trimming removed 2 bases from V and 4 bases from J, with 11 bases in between. CDR3 length: 14 amino acids. Looked up from germline, CDR1 is PRHDT and CDR2 is FYEKMQ (reference sequence). The CDR3 here is CASSLRAGVYGYTF. The CDR3 nucleotides are TGTGCCAGCAGCTTAAGGGCAGGGGTCTATGGCTACACCTTC.

V usage is TRBV6-5 and J usage is TRBJ1-6; a weak D match, TRBD1 (5 bases). The germline V gene has CDR1 MNHEY and CDR2 SVGAGI. Trimming took 8 bases from V and 4 from J, leaving 12 bases between them. The CDR3 is 14 residues long. CDR3 coding DNA: TGTGCCAGCTGCCAGGGCCCTTATAATTCACCCCTCCACTTT. Encoded protein: CASCQGPYNSPLHF.

This chain connects TRBV24-1 to TRBJ1-1; TRBD1 agrees at 10 bases. J gave up 3 bases and V 7 bases, and 1 base lay outside the gene matches. Germline V CDR1 and CDR2: KGHDR, SFDVKD. The length of the CDR3 is 13 residues. For the CDR3, the DNA is TGTGCCACCAGCGGACAGGGGGACACTGAAGCTTTCTTT. It specifies CATSGQGDTEAFF.

The chain joins TRBV10-3 to TRBJ1-4; weak D call: TRBD1 (5 bases). This CDR3 is built from 15 residues. CDR1 and CDR2 (germline): ENHRY, SYGVKD. Trimming stripped 6 bases from V and 5 bases from J, with 16 bases between. This CDR3 reads CAIRANTGSNEKLFF. CDR3 DNA: TGTGCCATCAGGGCAAATACAGGTTCCAATGAAAAACTGTTTTTT.

V and J are TRBV5-1 and TRBJ1-3; 7 nucleotides agree with TRBD1. The CDR3 consists of 16 residues. The ends lost 1 base at V and 2 bases at J; junction bases unmatched: 6. Germline V gene lookup returns CDR1 SGHRS and CDR2 YFSETQ. CDR3: CASSLSQGLTGNTIYF. In DNA, the CDR3 is TGCGCCAGCAGCTTGTCACAGGGGTTGACTGGAAACACCATATATTTT.

This clone was counted between two and nine times. The rearrangement joins TRBV24-1 to TRBJ2-2; a possible D gene is TRBD1 (6 bases). The CDR3 covers 15 residues. Germline-derived CDR1 and CDR2 are KGHDR and SFDVKD. Trimming shortened V by 0 bases and J by 3 bases, and 7 bases separated the two germline ends. Here the CDR3 reads CATSDLRTDTGELFF. DNA for the CDR3: TGTGCCACCAGTGATTTGCGGACAGACACCGGGGAGCTGTTTTTT.

V is TRBV5-1 and J is TRBJ2-5; TRBD2 is a possible D gene (5 bases). The CDR3 has 15 residues. Deletions cut 5 bases from V and 4 bases from J, with 18 bases between. Germline CDR1 is SGHRS and CDR2 is YFSETQ. CDR3 loop: CASSQERTYGETQYF. The CDR3 DNA follows: TGCGCCAGCAGTCAGGAGCGGACCTATGGAGAGACCCAGTACTTC.

This clone was observed once. The J gene is TRBJ2-3, the V gene TRBV3-1 (or the pseudogene TRBV3-2), with D maybe TRBD2 (5 bases). The CDR3 spans 17 residues. V dropped 8 bases and J dropped 0 bases, with 21 bases sitting between them. CDR1 is LGHDT, CDR2 YNNKEL, per germline (reference sequence). In nucleotides, the CDR3 is TGTGCCAGCTCCTCCAGTAGCGCCGAGGCTAGCACAGATACGCAGTATTTT. Translation gives CASSSSSAEASTDTQYF.

The rearrangement uses TRBV7-3 and TRBJ2-3; D perhaps matches TRBD1 (6 bases). V lost 5 bases, J lost 1 base, and 10 bases lay in between. The CDR3 covers 14 residues. Germline CDR1 reads SGHTA; CDR2 reads FQGTGA. The CDR3 region has the DNA TGTGCCAGCAGCGAAGCAGGGGGCACAGATACGCAGTATTTT. Protein: CASSEAGGTDTQYF.

J is TRBJ2-2 and V is TRBV15; TRBD2 matches 7 bases. This CDR3 has 17 amino acids. Germline V CDR1 and CDR2: LNHNV, YYDKDF (reference sequence). V gave up 3 bases and J gave up 0 bases; unmatched junction bases: 7. CDR3 in amino acids: CATSSTTSLTNTGELFF. CDR3 nucleotides: TGTGCCACCAGCAGTACGACTAGCCTTACGAACACCGGGGAGCTGTTTTTT.

The CDR3 sequence: CASSPDRGGYEQYF. The CDR3 DNA is TGTGCCAGCTCACCGGACAGGGGGGGCTACGAGCAGTACTTC. The chain recombines TRBV18 with TRBJ2-7; TRBD1 matches 10 bases. Trimming cost V 3 bases and J 3 bases; bases outside gene matches: 2. Germline V gene sequence: CDR1 KGHSH, CDR2 LQKENI. There are 14 residues in the CDR3.

V gene TRBV29-1 combines with J gene TRBJ2-3, with D perhaps TRBD1 (6 bases). V was cut by 7 bases and J by 1 base, with 15 bases left in between. This CDR3 region has 14 residues. Germline V CDR1 and CDR2: SQVTM, ANQGSEA. The CDR3 sequence: CSATQGTGTDTQYF. In nucleotides, the CDR3 is TGCAGCGCCACACAGGGAACGGGCACAGATACGCAGTATTTT.

The chain joins TRBV6-5 to TRBJ2-7; TRBD2 aligns across 10 bases. The germline gives CDR1 MNHEY, CDR2 SVGAGI. The V and J ends lost 5 bases and 1 base, in that order; junction bases with no gene match: 2. This CDR3 has 14 residues. CDR3 in amino acids: CASSPGLASYEQYF. The CDR3 nucleotides are TGTGCCAGCAGTCCGGGACTAGCGTCCTACGAGCAGTACTTC.

This chain uses TRBV5-1 with TRBJ1-6; 8 positions agree with TRBD1. CDR1 and CDR2 from the germline V gene are SGHRS and YFSETQ. V lost 3 bases and J lost 9; bases outside the gene matches: 8. This CDR3 has 15 residues. CDR3 sequence: CASSSSDRAPSPLHF. The CDR3 nucleotides are TGCGCCAGCAGCTCGTCGGACAGGGCCCCTTCACCCCTCCACTTT.

J is TRBJ1-6 and V is TRBV6-6, with 7 bases identical to TRBD1. Germline trimming cut 5 bases from V and 5 bases from J; bases unmatched to any gene: 6. Looked up from germline, CDR1 is MNHNY and CDR2 is SVGAGI (reference sequence). This CDR3 contains 15 residues. Written as DNA, the CDR3 is TGTGCCAGCAGTAACCCGACAGGGAATAATTCACCCCTCCACTTT. Protein: CASSNPTGNNSPLHF.

The chain combines TRBV29-1 with TRBJ2-5; 8 nucleotides align to TRBD2. Unmatched junction bases numbered 9, after V lost 8 bases and J lost 4 bases. Germline lookup yields CDR1 SQVTM and CDR2 ANQGSEA. The CDR3 spans 13 residues. The CDR3 DNA sequence: TGCAGCACCGAGCGGGGGCCGGGAGAGACCCAGTACTTC. It yields the protein CSTERGPGETQYF.

This chain links TRBV15 with TRBJ2-3, with 11 bases aligning to TRBD2. The CDR3 runs 17 residues. CDR1 LNHNV and CDR2 YYDKDF come from the germline V gene (reference sequence). Trimming removed 0 bases from V and 2 bases from J; junction bases left unmatched: 4. DNA for the CDR3: TGTGCCACCAGCAGAGAACTAGCGGGGGCTTACACAGATACGCAGTATTTT. This encodes CATSRELAGAYTDTQYF. The whole variable domain, filled in from reference TRBV15 and TRBJ2-3, reads DAMVIQNPRYQVTQFGKPVTLSCSQTLNHNVMYWYQQKSSQAPKLLFHYYDKDFNNEADTPDNFQSRRPNTSFCFLDIRSPGLGDTAMYLCATSRELAGAYTDTQYFGPGTRLTVL.